Shown below are 28 T cell receptor beta chains from a single sample sequenced in a study of T cell responses to AZD1222 COVID-19 vaccine. Assay used: immunoSEQ multiplex PCR; TCRdb lists only in-frame clones, some missing. The sample records under 150,000 clones, about 90% being singletons. The sequenced sample was peripheral blood, obtained on day 0 of AZD1222 vaccination. Receptor source: an adult in good health.

This clone was detected only a few times. The rearrangement links TRBV5-4 to TRBJ2-1; D gene unclear. The CDR3 covers 13 residues. Trimming pared 0 bases from V and 6 bases from J, leaving 7 bases between. Germline V CDR1 and CDR2: SGHNT, YYREEE (reference sequence). The CDR3 loop is CASSLGRANEQFF. The CDR3 DNA reads TGTGCCAGCAGCTTGGGAAGGGCCAATGAGCAGTTCTTC.

The chain links TRBV7-9 to TRBJ1-4; D is ambiguous. CDR1 is SEHNR, CDR2 FQNEAQ, per germline (reference sequence). Trimming stripped 5 bases from V and 7 bases from J, with 11 bases between. There are 13 residues in the CDR3. CDR3 in amino acids: CASSLSNSEKLFF. The CDR3 coding sequence is TGTGCCAGCAGCCTTTCAAATAGTGAAAAACTGTTTTTT.

This chain joins TRBV6-5 and TRBJ1-5; 8 bases are a match to TRBD1. The CDR3 consists of 13 residues. V gave up 8 bases and J gave up 3 bases; unmatched junction bases: 3. Germline CDR1 MNHEY, CDR2 SVGAGI. The CDR3 coding sequence is TGTGCCAGCGAGGACAGGGCCAATCAGCCCCAGCATTTT. It translates to CASEDRANQPQHF.

This chain links TRBV30 with TRBJ2-3; D perhaps matches TRBD1 (6 bases). Between the trimmed V and J ends, which lost 0 bases and 2 bases, there was a span of 9 bases. The CDR3 loop spans 14 amino acids. From germline, CDR1 is GTSNPN and CDR2 SVGIG (reference sequence). The CDR3 sequence: CAWSVNRDTDTQYF. The CDR3 DNA reads TGTGCCTGGAGTGTAAACAGGGACACAGATACGCAGTATTTT.

J is TRBJ2-7 and V is TRBV27, with D tentatively TRBD2 (6 bases). Germline V gene lookup returns CDR1 MNHEY and CDR2 SMNVEV (reference sequence). The V end lost 2 bases, the J end lost 4 bases, and 15 bases lay between the germline ends. CDR3 size: 15 residues. The CDR3: CASSLIAASMYEQYF. DNA for the CDR3: TGTGCCAGCAGTTTAATAGCGGCAAGCATGTACGAGCAGTACTTC.

The CDR3 nucleotides read TGTGCCAGTTACGGGACAGCGGTCTCCACTGAAGCTTTCTTT. Encoded protein: CASYGTAVSTEAFF. V gene TRBV21-1 combines with J gene TRBJ1-1; the table gives TRBD1 as D, unverified against the DNA. TRBV21-1 is termed a pseudogene. The CDR3 contains 14 residues.

The chain joins TRBV11-2 to TRBJ1-2; D perhaps matches TRBD1 (5 bases). Trimming took off 5 bases at V and 8 bases at J, with 18 bases between the two ends. The CDR3 length is 14 residues. The germline V gene has CDR1 SGHAT and CDR2 FQNNGV. CDR3 DNA sequence: TGTGCCAGCAGCCGATCGGGGGACCCGGGAGGCTACACCTTC. It yields the protein CASSRSGDPGGYTF.

The CDR3 protein is CASSSQGGRETQYF. The CDR3 region has the DNA TGTGCCAGCAGCTCTCAGGGGGGTAGAGAGACCCAGTACTTC. The rearrangement uses TRBV28 and TRBJ2-5; TRBD1 is a possible D gene (7 bases). V lost 6 bases and J lost 4, with 15 bases in between. The CDR3 is 14 amino acids. Germline-derived CDR1 and CDR2 are MDHEN and SYDVKM.

The chain has TRBV30 and TRBJ1-5, with no clear D. Trimming took 2 bases from V and 4 from J, leaving 9 bases between them. There are 13 residues in the CDR3. Germline V gene lookup returns CDR1 GTSNPN and CDR2 SVGIG (reference sequence). CDR3 sequence (DNA): TGTGCCTGGAGTTCAGCGAATAATCAGCCCCAGCATTTT. It specifies CAWSSANNQPQHF.

The genes are TRBV10-3 and TRBJ1-4; D unresolved. The V end was cut by 11 bases, the J end by 5 bases, with 15 bases between. CDR1 is ENHRY and CDR2 is SYGVKD in the germline V gene. The CDR3 sequence is 13 residues long. This CDR3 reads CASQLNGNEKLFF. CDR3 in DNA: TGTGCCTCCCAGCTTAACGGCAATGAAAAACTGTTTTTT.

The V gene is TRBV6-2 or TRBV6-3, the J gene TRBJ2-7; no clear D. V was shortened by 8 bases and J by 7 bases, with 15 bases between the two germline ends. CDR1 and CDR2 from the germline V gene are MNHEY and SVGEGT. There are 12 residues in the CDR3. For the CDR3, the DNA is TGTGCCAGCGGCCAGTCCCTCGGGGAGCAGTACTTC. Its protein product is CASGQSLGEQYF.

The CDR3 loop is CASSRDRVNEKLFF. The CDR3 DNA sequence: TGTGCCAGCAGCCGCGACAGGGTCAATGAAAAACTGTTTTTT. The V call is TRBV7-9, the J call TRBJ1-4, with 7 bases matching TRBD1. The CDR3 has 14 residues. The J segment lost 5 bases and the V segment lost 5 bases, leaving 5 bases of the junction unmatched. CDR1 is SEHNR and CDR2 is FQNEAQ in the germline V gene (reference sequence).

The gene calls are TRBV5-1 and TRBJ1-6; D is unclear. The ends were cut back, 0 bases at V and 3 bases at J, with 10 bases in the middle. The CDR3 has 16 residues. Germline V gene lookup returns CDR1 SGHRS and CDR2 YFSETQ. The CDR3 sequence is CASSLVLGSYNSPLHF. DNA of the CDR3: TGCGCCAGCAGCTTGGTCTTGGGCAGCTATAATTCACCCCTCCACTTT.

The gene calls are TRBV7-7 and TRBJ2-3, with D possibly being TRBD2 (5 bases). The CDR3 runs to 14 residues. The V end lost 0 bases, the J end lost 4 bases, and 8 bases lay between the germline ends. Per germline, CDR1 SSHAT and CDR2 FNYEAQ (reference sequence). In DNA form, the CDR3 reads TGTGCCAGCAGCTTAGCGGGAGCATCAGATACGCAGTATTTT. The encoded protein is CASSLAGASDTQYF.

The rearrangement joins TRBV9 to TRBJ2-1; 11 bases agree with TRBD2. CDR3 length: 16 amino acids. The germline V gene has CDR1 SGDLS and CDR2 YYNGEE. With 2 bases clipped from V and 6 bases from J, the junction kept 7 bases outside the gene matches. The CDR3 coding sequence is TGTGCCAGCAGCGTTAGCGGGGGGGCGGCGGGCAATGAGCAGTTCTTC. Translation: CASSVSGGAAGNEQFF.

The V call is TRBV5-6, the J call TRBJ1-2; D unresolved. V was shortened by 4 bases and J by 2 bases, with 18 bases between the two germline ends. Germline lookup yields CDR1 SGHDT and CDR2 YYEEEE. The CDR3 sequence is 16 residues long. CDR3 nucleotides: TGTGCCAGCAGCCGGCCCGACCGGGAGTTAAACTATGGCTACACCTTC. Its protein product is CASSRPDRELNYGYTF.

This sequence joins TRBV21-1 and TRBJ2-1. TRBV21-1 is deemed a pseudogene. This CDR3 contains 16 residues. The CDR3 spells CASSPLVTEGYNEQFF. CDR3 nucleotides: TGTGCCAGCAGCCCCTTAGTGACGGAAGGTTACAATGAGCAGTTCTTC.

V and J are TRBV9 and TRBJ1-2; D remains unclear. The CDR3 is made up of 12 amino acids. Trimming removed 3 bases at V and 4 bases at J, with 7 bases between. Per the germline V gene, CDR1 is SGDLS and CDR2 is YYNGEE. The CDR3 region is CASSGSGYGYTF. CDR3 DNA: TGTGCCAGCAGCGGATCAGGCTATGGCTACACCTTC.

In nucleotides, the CDR3 is TGTGCCTGGAGTAGTGGGGGGAGCAATCAGCCCCAGCATTTT. Protein: CAWSSGGSNQPQHF. The gene calls are TRBV30 and TRBJ1-5, with D possibly matching TRBD1 (5 bases). Trimming removed 2 bases at V and 1 base at J, with 9 bases between. CDR1 and CDR2 from the germline V gene are GTSNPN and SVGIG (reference sequence). The CDR3 spans 14 residues.

This CDR3 reads CASSGAGESNYGYTF. In DNA, the CDR3 is TGTGCCAGCAGCGGGGCGGGGGAGTCTAACTATGGCTACACCTTC. The rearrangement links TRBV5-5 to TRBJ1-2, with D possibly matching TRBD1 (5 bases). The CDR3 contains 15 residues. V was shortened by 4 bases and J by 0 bases, with 13 bases between the two germline ends. The germline CDR1 and CDR2 sequences are SGHKS and YYEKEE (reference sequence).

The gene calls are TRBV6-5 and TRBJ2-5, with 7 bases matching TRBD1. Trimming at V came to 6 bases and at J to 1 base, leaving 8 bases not matched to a gene. The CDR3 runs 15 residues. CDR1 and CDR2 (germline): MNHEY, SVGAGI. The CDR3 DNA reads as TGTGCCAGCAGCGACCTAGGGACAGCCCAAGAGACCCAGTACTTC. Translation gives CASSDLGTAQETQYF.

The chain is built from TRBV28 and TRBJ1-1; no firm D call. This CDR3 contains 12 residues. CDR1 is MDHEN, CDR2 SYDVKM, per germline. V was clipped by 6 bases and J by 7 bases, with 12 bases between them. CDR3 coding DNA: TGTGCCAGCAGCCCGACACTCCTTGAAGCTTTCTTT. It codes for CASSPTLLEAFF.

DNA of the CDR3: TGTGCCAGCAAACTACAGGGGGTTGGGCATGGCTACACCTTC. Translated: CASKLQGVGHGYTF. The gene calls are TRBV5-4 and TRBJ1-2; TRBD1 matches at 8 bases. Trimming took 6 bases from V and 6 from J; bases not matched to a gene: 10. The CDR3 is made up of 14 amino acids. The germline V gene encodes CDR1 SGHNT and CDR2 YYREEE (reference sequence).

The DNA of the CDR3 is TGCGCCAGCAGCAGGGACATAGGATCTGAAGCTTTCTTT. As protein: CASSRDIGSEAFF. This chain uses TRBV5-1 with TRBJ1-1, with D possibly matching TRBD1 (6 bases). Trimming stripped 4 bases from V and 6 bases from J, with 13 bases between. The CDR3 is 13 amino acids. The germline V gene has CDR1 SGHRS and CDR2 YFSETQ.

In the case of this clone: Different DNA sequences within this sample yield the same CDR3. The rearrangement uses TRBV7-3 and TRBJ1-1; D might be TRBD1 (5 bases). Trimming stripped 0 bases from V and 1 base from J, with 6 bases between. Germline V gene sequence: CDR1 SGHTA, CDR2 FQGTGA. This CDR3 is 14 amino acids long. The CDR3 reads CASSLTDRNTEAFF. As DNA, the CDR3 is TGTGCCAGCAGCTTAACCGACAGGAACACTGAAGCTTTCTTT.

V and J are TRBV30 and TRBJ2-1, with 9 positions matching TRBD2. The trim removed 2 bases at V and 0 bases at J, leaving 2 bases unmatched. The CDR3 loop spans 15 amino acids. Per germline, CDR1 GTSNPN and CDR2 SVGIG (reference sequence). CDR3: CAWSLSGSSYNEQFF. Written as DNA, the CDR3 is TGTGCCTGGAGTCTTAGCGGGAGCTCCTACAATGAGCAGTTCTTC.

This rearrangement joins TRBV18 to TRBJ1-4; 7 bases fit TRBD1. The CDR3 contains 14 residues. Germline V gene data show CDR1 as KGHSH and CDR2 as LQKENI. With 6 bases clipped from V and 5 bases from J, the junction kept 6 bases outside the gene matches. CDR3 sequence reads: CASSQGVGNEKLFF. The CDR3, as DNA: TGTGCCAGCTCGCAGGGGGTTGGGAATGAAAAACTGTTTTTT. The full variable domain, with the rest looked up from reference TRBV18 and TRBJ1-4, is NAGVMQNPRHLVRRRGQEARLRCSPMKGHSHVYWYRQLPEEGLKFMVYLQKENIIDESGMPKERFSAEFPKEGPSILRIQQVVRGDSAAYFCASSQGVGNEKLFFGSGTQLSVL.

This rearrangement joins TRBV5-1 to TRBJ2-2, with TRBD2 identical over 9 bases. V was pared by 0 bases and J by 2 bases, with 5 bases of the junction left unmatched. Germline loops: CDR1 SGHRS, CDR2 YFSETQ. The CDR3 has 17 residues. The CDR3 sequence: CASSLGLAGYNTGELFF. CDR3 in DNA: TGCGCCAGCAGCTTGGGGCTAGCGGGGTATAACACCGGGGAGCTGTTTTTT.